Listed below are T cell receptor beta chains from one sample, sequenced in a study of shared clonotypes between healthy human individuals. Sequencing was performed with immunoSEQ multiplex PCR; in TCRdb, only in-frame clones are kept and a portion is missing. The sample contains about 2 million clones, approximately 94% of which appear only once. The sample taken for sequencing was naive CD8+ T cells sorted from blood. Receptor source: a man younger than 35 in good health. Each CDR3 is given with its conserved first and last residue. Each record gives: V gene, J gene, clone size, D gene, CDR3 DNA, CDR3 protein. A D gene is named only where the DNA matches it firmly. Size is stated for part of the rows, as once, few or many counts, or as a class when the clone is expanded.

TRBV7-9	TRBJ2-6	NA	NA	TGTGCCAGCAGCTCAGAGGTTGGACTGACCTCTGGGGCCAACGTCCTGACTTTC	CASSSEVGLTSGANVLTF
TRBV5-4	TRBJ1-1	once	TRBD1	TGTGCCAGCAGCTTGGGACAGGGGGGTGGCACTGAAGCTTTCTTT	CASSLGQGGGTEAFF
TRBV2	TRBJ2-1	NA	TRBD2	TGTGCCAGCGGACGACTAGCGGGGGGCGATGAGCAGTTCTTC	CASGRLAGGDEQFF
TRBV13	TRBJ2-7	NA	NA	TGTGCCAGCAGCCCGCTTACCTACGAGCAGTACTTC	CASSPLTYEQYF
TRBV5-6	TRBJ2-7	NA	NA	TGTGCCAGCAGCTTGGGTGGGGGACACTACGAGCAGTACTTC	CASSLGGGHYEQYF
TRBV6-5	TRBJ2-7	NA	TRBD2	TGTGCCAGCAGTTTCAATAGCGGGAGATGGTACGAGCAGTACTTC	CASSFNSGRWYEQYF
TRBV5-1	TRBJ2-1	NA	NA	TGCGCCAGCAGCCAAACCTTTGATCCGGTCAGGGTAGGGGACTCCTACAATGAGCAGTTCTTC	CASSQTFDPVRVGDSYNEQFF
TRBV4-1	TRBJ2-7	NA	TRBD1	TGCGCCAGCAGCCACCTAAATCAGGGGGACGAGCAGTACTTC	CASSHLNQGDEQYF
TRBV30	TRBJ1-5	NA	NA	TGTGCCTGGAAGAGTGGACAACCCACATCGGGTCAGCCCCAGCATTTT	CAWKSGQPTSGQPQHF
TRBV6-5	TRBJ1-1	once	NA	TGTGCCAGCAGTTGGGGGCGGCGCACTGAAGCTTTCTTT	CASSWGRRTEAFF
TRBV27	TRBJ1-2	NA	NA	TGTGCCAGCAGTCCTCTGGACACCTCGTATGGCTACACCTTC	CASSPLDTSYGYTF
TRBV18	TRBJ1-3	NA	NA	TGTGCCAGCTCACCACCCCCCGGCACCATATATTTT	CASSPPPGTIYF
TRBV30	TRBJ1-5	NA	TRBD1	TGTGCCTGGACCCAAGGACAGGGTTATCAGCCCCAGCATTTT	CAWTQGQGYQPQHF
TRBV4-1	TRBJ2-5	NA	TRBD2	TGCGCCAGCAGCCAGGGACTAGCGGGAGCGGGGGAGACCCAGTACTTC	CASSQGLAGAGETQYF
TRBV28	TRBJ2-7	NA	TRBD2	TGTGCCAGCAGCACTCCCACTAGCGGGAGTAGGTACGAGCAGTACTTC	CASSTPTSGSRYEQYF
TRBV4-3	TRBJ1-2	NA	TRBD1	TGCGCCAGCAGCCAAGAGTGGGACAGGGATAACTATGGCTACACCTTC	CASSQEWDRDNYGYTF
TRBV4-3	TRBJ1-1	NA	NA	TGCGCCAGCAGCCAAGTGGACAGCGTGAACACTGAAGCTTTCTTT	CASSQVDSVNTEAFF
TRBV9	TRBJ1-3	NA	NA	TGTGCCAGCAGCGTAGGTGGAGGGACTTTCAGCTCTGGAAACACCATATATTTT	CASSVGGGTFSSGNTIYF